This passage covers 10 T cell receptor beta chains from one sample sequenced in a study of cytomegalovirus exposure and HLA in healthy donors. The PCR contained 60 Vbeta and 13 Jbeta primers. Produced via immunoSEQ multiplex PCR; TCRdb's table is partial and in-frame only. The repertoire holds around 130,000 clones, with approximately 74% as singletons. The sequenced material came from PBMCs. These receptors were taken from a man aged 40-49 years in good health and CMV-seropositive.

The chain carries TRBV5-4 and TRBJ2-5; D is perhaps TRBD2 (6 bases). Trimming cost V 0 bases and J 4 bases, with 16 bases left between them. Germline V gives CDR1 SGHNT, CDR2 YYREEE (reference sequence). This CDR3 has 16 residues. The CDR3 region has the DNA TGTGCCAGCAGCTTGGAATTAGCGGTTGATCCAGAGACCCAGTACTTC. Its translation is CASSLELAVDPETQYF. The complete variable domain, with remaining parts taken from reference TRBV5-4 and TRBJ2-5, reads ETGVTQSPTHLIKTRGQQVTLRCSSQSGHNTVSWYQQALGQGPQFIFQYYREEENGRGNFPPRFSGLQFPNYSSELNVNALELDDSALYLCASSLELAVDPETQYFGPGTRLLVL.

V usage is TRBV2 and J usage is TRBJ2-1; TRBD2 aligns across 9 bases. The CDR3 runs 15 residues. Trimming took 3 bases from V and 5 from J; bases not matched to a gene: 5. CDR1 and CDR2 (germline): SNHLY, FYNNEI. The CDR3 DNA reads as TGTGCCAGCAGTGATGACGCGGGGGGGCACAATGAGCAGTTCTTC. This sequence encodes CASSDDAGGHNEQFF. Combining the CDR3 with reference TRBV2 and TRBJ2-1 gives the whole variable domain EPEVTQTPSHQVTQMGQEVILRCVPISNHLYFYWYRQILGQKVEFLVSFYNNEISEKSEIFDDQFSVERPDGSNFTLKIRSTKLEDSAMYFCASSDDAGGHNEQFFGPGTRLTVL.

The rearrangement joins TRBV6-1 to TRBJ2-7; D might be TRBD2 (6 bases). The CDR3 loop spans 16 amino acids. Germline loops: CDR1 MNHNS, CDR2 SASEGT. V was trimmed by 1 base and J by 1 base, leaving 14 bases between them. The CDR3 DNA reads as TGTGCCAGCAGTGAAGGGCCGGCAGGACTATCCTACGAGCAGTACTTC. Amino acids: CASSEGPAGLSYEQYF.

V gene TRBV7-7 combines with J gene TRBJ2-7; TRBD2 matches at 8 bases. Trimming at V came to 5 bases and at J to 0 bases, leaving 3 bases not matched to a gene. The CDR3 spans 14 residues. Germline V gene lookup returns CDR1 SSHAT and CDR2 FNYEAQ (reference sequence). Written as DNA, the CDR3 is TGTGCCAGCAGCCCGCGGGGGGACTCCTACGAGCAGTACTTC. It specifies CASSPRGDSYEQYF.

The chain couples TRBV10-1 to TRBJ1-1; D possibly corresponds to TRBD1 (5 bases). The CDR3 runs to 13 residues. From germline, CDR1 is WNHNN and CDR2 SYGVQD (reference sequence). The V gene lost 7 bases and the J gene lost 0 bases, with 9 bases spanning the gap. This CDR3 reads CASKSDMNTEAFF. CDR3 sequence (DNA): TGCGCCAGCAAGTCGGACATGAACACTGAAGCTTTCTTT.

This rearrangement joins TRBV7-9 to TRBJ1-2; TRBD1 is a possible D gene (6 bases). V was shortened by 4 bases and J by 3 bases, with 9 bases between the two germline ends. The CDR3 loop spans 13 amino acids. CDR1 and CDR2 from the germline V gene are SEHNR and FQNEAQ (reference sequence). This CDR3 is CASSSGQYYGYTF. The CDR3 DNA reads TGTGCCAGCAGCTCCGGACAGTACTATGGCTACACCTTC.

The V and J genes are TRBV28 and TRBJ1-2; no firm D call. Trimming cost V 8 bases and J 5 bases, with 18 bases left between them. CDR1 and CDR2 (germline): MDHEN, SYDVKM. There are 14 residues in the CDR3. The CDR3 reads CASRELRNLYGYTF. CDR3 sequence (DNA): TGTGCCAGCCGGGAACTCAGAAATTTATATGGCTACACCTTC.

V gene TRBV27 combines with J gene TRBJ1-1; D is undetermined. Trimming stripped 6 bases from V and 5 bases from J, with 16 bases between. The CDR3 loop spans 14 amino acids. CDR1 MNHEY and CDR2 SMNVEV come from the germline V gene (reference sequence). The CDR3 sequence is CASSPGSWGTEAFF. The CDR3 DNA sequence: TGTGCCAGCAGCCCCGGGAGCTGGGGAACTGAAGCTTTCTTT.

The chain carries TRBV10-1 and TRBJ2-2, with 9 nucleotides matching TRBD1. CDR3 length equals 12 residues. The V and J ends lost 4 bases and 11 bases, in that order; junction bases with no gene match: 2. The germline V gene encodes CDR1 WNHNN and CDR2 SYGVQD (reference sequence). The CDR3 sequence is CASSGTGGELFF. CDR3 DNA sequence: TGCGCCAGCAGTGGTACAGGGGGCGAGCTGTTTTTT.

Of note for this clone: The same CDR3 can be traced to other DNA sequences in this sample. The rearrangement joins TRBV2 to TRBJ1-1; 7 bases are shared with TRBD1. This CDR3 region has 13 residues. The germline V gene encodes CDR1 SNHLY and CDR2 FYNNEI. After removal of 6 bases from V and 2 bases from J, the junction contained 3 bases not matched to a gene. The CDR3: CASSRQGNTEAFF. In DNA form, the CDR3 reads TGTGCCAGCAGCAGACAGGGAAACACTGAAGCTTTCTTT.